This entry lists 12 T cell receptor beta chains sequenced from one sample in a study of vaccination and CD4 T cells after COVID-19. As to treatment: approximately 11-day PBMC culture with coronavirus spike peptide pools or control peptides (ViraFEST assay). The Oncomine TCR Beta short-read assay was applied to DNA of cultured CD4+ T cells. TCRdb re-analysed the PCR reads in MiXCR, keeping a single row per CDR3 protein. The table records 8,000 or so distinct CDR3 sequences, around a fifth of them present only once. For these receptors, no antigen is known. The sample in question was CD4+ T cells from blood, cultured in vitro, obtained after SARS-CoV-2 vaccination. The receptors were gathered from a human donor who had recovered from COVID-19.

This clonotype is large. The chain uses TRBV15 and TRBJ1-6, with a weak D call TRBD1 (5 bases). The CDR3 is made up of 19 amino acids. Germline V gene sequence: CDR1 LNHNV, CDR2 YYDKDF (reference sequence). Between the trimmed V and J ends, which lost 0 bases and 10 bases, there was a span of 25 bases. In DNA, the CDR3 is TGTGCCACCAGCAGAGATCTCGGGACCGCGAACCTCTTTCGGTCACCCCTCCACTTT. It is translated as CATSRDLGTANLFRSPLHF.

This chain connects TRBV2 to TRBJ1-5; D unclear. CDR1 is SNHLY, CDR2 FYNNEI, per germline. The CDR3 runs 13 residues. The ends were cut back, 8 bases at V and 0 bases at J, with 8 bases in the middle. The CDR3 loop is CASRRDSNQPQHF. DNA for the CDR3: TGTGCCAGCCGGAGAGATAGCAATCAGCCCCAGCATTTT.

The table lists this clonotype with a few counts. J is TRBJ2-1 and V is TRBV7-9; 8 nucleotides align to TRBD2. The germline gives CDR1 SEHNR, CDR2 FQNEAQ (reference sequence). The CDR3 is 17 residues long. J lost 0 bases, V lost 5 bases, and 9 bases had no gene match. CDR3 protein: CASSPTTSALSYNEQFF. CDR3 in DNA: TGTGCCAGCAGCCCGACGACTAGCGCCCTCTCCTACAATGAGCAGTTCTTC.

J is TRBJ2-3 and V is TRBV4-1; unclear D gene. V shed 0 bases and J shed 1 base, with 5 bases lying between them. The germline CDR1 and CDR2 sequences are MGHRA and YSYEKL. The CDR3 loop spans 14 amino acids. The CDR3, as DNA: TGCGCCAGCAGCCAAGAGTCTCGCACAGATACGCAGTATTTT. Protein: CASSQESRTDTQYF.

Within the sample, this clonotype is medium-sized. The chain combines TRBV7-2 with TRBJ1-3, with D maybe TRBD1 (6 bases). This CDR3 has 14 residues. The V gene's germline CDR1 is SGHTA and CDR2 FQGNSA. Trimming took off 5 bases at V and 6 bases at J, with 14 bases between the two ends. The CDR3 here is CASSQAGAANTIYF. Here the CDR3 DNA reads TGTGCCAGCAGCCAGGCGGGGGCGGCAAACACCATATATTTT.

By proportion, this clonotype is medium-sized. J is TRBJ2-5 and V is TRBV7-6; D is uncertain. The germline gives CDR1 SGHVS, CDR2 FNYEAQ. V gave up 3 bases and J gave up 1 base, with 3 bases separating them. The CDR3 sequence is 12 residues long. CDR3: CASSFPQETQYF. The CDR3 nucleotides read TGTGCCAGCAGCTTTCCCCAAGAGACCCAGTACTTC.

This chain connects TRBV19 to TRBJ2-1; 10 bases line up with TRBD2. The CDR3 loop spans 15 amino acids. With V trimmed by 3 bases and J by 8 bases, 7 bases remained unmatched. The germline V gene encodes CDR1 LNHDA and CDR2 SQIVND (reference sequence). CDR3 coding DNA: TGTGCCAGTAGTATCGCTAGCGGGAGCTTATATGAGCAGTTCTTC. This gives the protein CASSIASGSLYEQFF.

This clonotype was detected only a few times. The chain carries TRBV19 and TRBJ1-5; D unclear. Trimming shortened V by 3 bases and J by 9 bases, and 15 bases separated the two germline ends. In germline, CDR1 is LNHDA, CDR2 SQIVND (reference sequence). CDR3 size: 14 residues. In DNA form, the CDR3 reads TGTGCCAGTAGTATCCACGACGAATCGTGGCCCCAGCATTTT. This translates into CASSIHDESWPQHF.

The rearrangement links TRBV29-1 to TRBJ2-3; D may be TRBD1 (5 bases). The germline V gene has CDR1 SQVTM and CDR2 ANQGSEA. The CDR3 spans 14 residues. V lost 6 bases and J 5 bases, leaving 18 bases between the germline ends. CDR3 amino acids: CSVASGSAQDTQYF. The CDR3 region has the DNA TGCAGCGTGGCGTCAGGGTCAGCTCAAGATACGCAGTATTTT.

The chain joins TRBV7-2 to TRBJ2-4; TRBD1 matches at 7 bases. The trim removed 0 bases at V and 7 bases at J, leaving 9 bases unmatched. Germline CDR1 is SGHTA and CDR2 is FQGNSA. The CDR3 contains 16 residues. CDR3 nucleotide sequence: TGTGCCAGCAGCTTAGCGCCGAGACAGGGATCTAACATTCAGTACTTC. Protein product: CASSLAPRQGSNIQYF. Filled out from reference TRBV7-2 and TRBJ2-4, the complete variable domain reads GAGVSQSPSNKVTEKGKDVELRCDPISGHTALYWYRQSLGQGLEFLIYFQGNSAPDKSGLPSDRFSAERTGGSVSTLTIQRTQQEDSAVYLCASSLAPRQGSNIQYFGAGTRLSVL.

The chain is built from TRBV20-1 and TRBJ1-6; possibly TRBD1 for D (5 bases). The CDR3 totals 14 residues. Per germline, CDR1 DFQATT and CDR2 SNEGSKA (reference sequence). Trimming removed 3 bases at V and 5 bases at J, with 11 bases between. CDR3: CSARRGSDNSPLHF. CDR3 nucleotide sequence: TGCAGTGCTAGGAGGGGTAGCGATAATTCACCCCTCCACTTT.

This clonotype came up a few times. The chain links TRBV28 to TRBJ2-3, with 8 bases lining up with TRBD2. This CDR3 has 19 amino acids. With V trimmed by 5 bases and J by 7 bases, 23 bases remained unmatched. Germline values: CDR1 MDHEN, CDR2 SYDVKM. CDR3 bases: TGTGCCAGCAGTCTTTCCCCAACGAGCGGGGGAATCCTAGGGAATACGCAGTATTTT. This sequence encodes CASSLSPTSGGILGNTQYF.